Sequencing of this TCR beta chain was carried out in a study of identical twins. In TCRdb, the 5' RACE reads were re-called with MiXCR into one record per CDR3 protein. The table shows about 730,000 distinct CDR3 sequences, with 20% to 25% occurring only once. The CDR3 covers 16 residues. Deletions cut 0 bases from V and 4 bases from J, with 15 bases between. From germline, CDR1 is LNHNV and CDR2 YYDKDF (reference sequence). This same sample was also taken into another study, of T cells expressing NK-cell markers.

The chain links TRBV15 to TRBJ1-2; possible D gene TRBD1, 6 bases. Sequencing used PBMCs. This TCR derives from a woman aged 18-30 years in good health. CDR3 region: CATSRDRGASGYGYTF. DNA for the CDR3: TGTGCCACCAGCAGAGATCGGGGGGCAAGTGGCTATGGCTACACCTTC.